These 32 T cell receptor beta chains came from one sample sequenced in a study of tumor-infiltrating lymphocytes in primary liver carcinoma. A constant-region primer served to make TCR beta cDNA from 500 to 550 ng total RNA. Employing slightly modified ARM-PCR, three nested multiplex PCR rounds were run, and these gave rise to the TCR beta libraries. The first two PCR rounds used TRBV1-TRBV30 primers with a Cbeta primer, 9 to 10 cycles each. A single record per CDR3 protein comes from TCRdb applying MiXCR to the multiplex PCR reads. The data show fewer than 350,000 distinct CDR3 sequences, around three fifths seen once. The study extracted blood RNA from unsorted whole blood and also extracted germline DNA. Sequenced: peripheral blood. The receptors were gathered from a man aged 40-55 years with primary liver carcinoma and hepatitis B virus infection.

On this clonotype: The junction departs from germline at one end; a sequencing error may be responsible. The rearrangement uses TRBV5-4 and TRBJ2-2, with D maybe TRBD2 (5 bases). Germline V CDR1 and CDR2: SGHNT, YYREEE (reference sequence). This CDR3 contains 17 residues. In DNA, the CDR3 is TGTGCCAGCAGCTTGCGGCTAGTGGGAAAGAACACCGGGGAGCTGGTTTTT. Translation gives CASSLRLVGKNTGELVF.

This chain links TRBV18 with TRBJ2-3; D ambiguous. CDR1 KGHSH and CDR2 LQKENI come from the germline V gene. Trimming removed 6 bases from V and 3 bases from J, with 13 bases in between. This CDR3 comprises 14 residues. This CDR3 is CASSRGPQTDTQYF. The CDR3 region has the DNA TGTGCCAGCTCCCGCGGACCCCAAACAGATACGCAGTATTTT.

This clonotype has a handful of counts. At one end, the junction sequence differs from germline, possibly due to a read error. This rearrangement joins TRBV4-2 to TRBJ2-3; 7 bases line up with TRBD2. Germline CDR1 reads LGHNA; CDR2 reads YNFKEQ. The CDR3 is made up of 17 amino acids. The chain's CDR3 is CASSQGSSGSNTDTQYF. The CDR3 nucleotides are TGTGCCAGCAGTCAAGGAAGTAGCGGGTCTAACACAGATACGCAGTATTTT.

Concerning this clonotype itself: A much bigger clone sits one base away, suggesting this may be a read error. J is TRBJ2-3 and V is TRBV29-1; 9 bases match TRBD1. This CDR3 comprises 13 residues. The V gene end was trimmed by 4 bases and the J gene end by 10 bases; junction bases not matched to a gene: 9. The V gene's germline CDR1 is SQVTM and CDR2 ANQGSEA. The CDR3 nucleotides are TGCAGCGTTGCTCACAGGGGGCGGGATGCGCAGTATTTT. This sequence encodes CSVAHRGRDAQYF.

Regarding this clonotype: A read error is possible here, since a much larger clone lies one base away. This chain connects TRBV4-1 to TRBJ1-1, with a weak D call TRBD1 (5 bases). Between the trimmed V and J ends, which lost 0 bases and 7 bases, there was a span of 21 bases. Per the germline V gene, CDR1 is MGHRA and CDR2 is YSYEKL. The CDR3 contains 17 residues. CDR3 nucleotide sequence: TGCGCCAGCAGCCAAGAAATCGGGTCAAGTCGGGGACTTGAAGCTTTCTTT. Amino acids: CASSQEIGSSRGLEAFF.

With regard to this clonotype: A read error may be the cause here, since a much bigger clone is one base away. The chain links TRBV6-2 or TRBV6-3 to TRBJ2-3, with 7 bases fitting TRBD2. The CDR3 totals 13 residues. The trim removed 8 bases at V and 10 bases at J, leaving 12 bases unmatched. CDR1 and CDR2 from the germline V gene are MNHEY and SVGEGT. The chain's CDR3 is CASRKTSTGAQYF. The CDR3, as DNA: TGTGCCAGCCGGAAGACTAGCACAGGTGCGCAGTATTTT.

As for this clonotype: Lacking the conserved final phenylalanine or tryptophan, this CDR3 likely reflects a read error. The V gene is TRBV6-6, the J gene TRBJ1-6; D not certain. This CDR3 has 14 amino acids. Germline V gene sequence: CDR1 MNHNY, CDR2 SVGAGI (reference sequence). The V end was cut by 2 bases, the J end by 14 bases, with 16 bases between. The CDR3 region is CASSYLGQTTSLHS. In DNA, the CDR3 is TGTGCCAGCAGTTACCTCGGCCAGACAACATCCCTCCACTCT.

A remark on this clonotype: A much larger clone lies one base from this, so it may be a read error. The V and J genes are TRBV5-1 and TRBJ2-2; a possible D gene is TRBD2 (6 bases). This CDR3 contains 16 residues. Germline V lookup: CDR1 SGHRS, CDR2 YFSETQ. This CDR3 reads CASSLGGGVGTGKLFF. The CDR3 nucleotides read TGCGCCAGCAGCTTGGGGGGAGGAGTCGGCACCGGGAAGCTGTTTTTT.

This chain connects TRBV6-1 to TRBJ2-7; D perhaps matches TRBD2 (6 bases). V was shortened by 7 bases and J by 8 bases, with 21 bases between the two germline ends. The CDR3 covers 14 residues. Per germline, CDR1 MNHNS and CDR2 SASEGT. For the CDR3, the DNA is TGTGCCAGCAATTTGTGGACTAACGGGATACAGCAGTACTTC. The encoded protein is CASNLWTNGIQQYF.

As regards this clonotype: This may come from a read error, since a much larger clone is one base off. The genes are TRBV6-5 and TRBJ1-1; 7 bases align to TRBD1. Germline V gene data show CDR1 as MNHEY and CDR2 as SVGAGI. V gave up 5 bases and J gave up 12 bases; unmatched junction bases: 9. The CDR3 contains 12 residues. This CDR3 is CASSGFDRETFF. The CDR3 DNA sequence: TGTGCCAGCAGTGGCTTCGACAGGGAAACTTTCTTT.

This clonotype was detected ten times or more. The chain employs TRBV29-1 and TRBJ2-1; D possibly matches TRBD1 or TRBD2 (5 bases each). The germline V gene has CDR1 SQVTM and CDR2 ANQGSEA. The V end was cut by 0 bases, the J end by 6 bases, with 6 bases between. CDR3 size: 12 residues. The CDR3 sequence: CSVEEGTNEQFF. The DNA for the CDR3 is TGCAGCGTTGAAGAGGGGACCAATGAGCAGTTCTTC.

This clonotype came up many times. The chain couples TRBV29-1 to TRBJ2-3; TRBD2 is a possible D gene (6 bases). Trimming cost V 7 bases and J 9 bases, with 17 bases left between them. The length of the CDR3 is 12 residues. Germline values: CDR1 SQVTM, CDR2 ANQGSEA. The CDR3 DNA reads TGCAGCGCCTCCTACTCGGAGGGCACGCAGTATTTT. Translating gives CSASYSEGTQYF.

There are a few counts of this clonotype. V usage is TRBV5-1 and J usage is TRBJ1-2; tentatively, D is TRBD1 (6 bases). CDR3 length equals 15 residues. CDR1 and CDR2 (germline): SGHRS, YFSETQ. Trimming took off 4 bases at V and 3 bases at J, with 16 bases between the two ends. Written as DNA, the CDR3 is TGCGCCAGCAGCCCTACCGCAGGGGCCGACTATGGCTACACCTTC. Translation gives CASSPTAGADYGYTF.

Concerning this clonotype: Mismatch with germline at one junction end may stem from a read error. The chain is built from TRBV7-8 and TRBJ2-5; 9 bases fit TRBD2. CDR3 length: 14 amino acids. Germline V lookup: CDR1 SGHVS, CDR2 FQNEAQ. CDR3 in DNA: TGTGCCACTGCCCTAGCGGGAAACCAAGAGACCCGGTACTTC. Residues: CATALAGNQETRYF.

There are many counts of this clonotype. The chain recombines TRBV12-3 or TRBV12-4 with TRBJ1-1, with D unclear. CDR3 size: 12 residues. Between the trimmed V and J ends, which lost 1 base and 10 bases, there was a span of 10 bases. The CDR3: CASSLVTSPAFF. The CDR3 region has the DNA TGTGCCAGCAGTTTAGTGACCTCCCCAGCTTTCTTT.

In the case of this clonotype: This may stem from a read error, because a much larger clone lies one nucleotide away. This chain links TRBV10-2 with TRBJ2-7, with TRBD2 matching 10 bases. After removal of 4 bases from V and 4 bases from J, the junction contained 4 bases not matched to a gene. CDR1 is WSHSY and CDR2 is SAAADI in the germline V gene. The CDR3 spans 14 residues. For the CDR3, the DNA is TGCGCCAGCAGTGTGTCTAGCGGGAGTTACGAGCAGTACTTC. Its translation: CASSVSSGSYEQYF.

For this clonotype: A clone one base away is much larger, so this may be a read error. V and J are TRBV6-5 and TRBJ2-7; D is perhaps TRBD2 (5 bases). V was pared by 0 bases and J by 5 bases, with 11 bases between. There are 14 residues in the CDR3. CDR1 and CDR2 from the germline V gene are MNHEY and SVGAGI. Here the CDR3 reads CASSYSREGNEQYF. The CDR3 DNA sequence: TGTGCCAGCAGTTACTCCCGGGAAGGGAACGAGCAGTACTTC.

The chain uses TRBV11-2 and TRBJ2-3; a weak D match, TRBD1 (6 bases). Germline CDR1 SGHAT, CDR2 FQNNGV. With 5 bases removed from V and 7 bases from J, the gap between germline ends came to 10 bases. The CDR3 runs to 12 residues. CDR3: CASSPGAHTQYF. The CDR3 DNA follows: TGTGCCAGCAGCCCAGGGGCTCATACGCAGTATTTT.

Comment on this clonotype: Possible read error: a much larger clone is one base away. V and J are TRBV6-5 and TRBJ2-1, with TRBD2 as a possible D gene (5 bases). The CDR3 has 12 amino acids. Looked up from germline, CDR1 is MNHEY and CDR2 is SVGAGI. The CDR3 region is CASSGEYSEQFF. The CDR3, as DNA: TGTGCCAGCAGTGGGGAGTACAGTGAGCAGTTCTTC.

Details on this clonotype: An end of the junction differs from the germline gene, which may be a read error. The chain links TRBV12-3 or TRBV12-4 to TRBJ1-5; D may be TRBD1 (5 bases). This CDR3 contains 13 residues. CDR3 sequence: CASSGGVLVSQYF. CDR3 DNA sequence: TGTGCCAGCAGCGGAGGGGTCCTTGTGTCCCAATATTTT.

This clonotype has only one observation. Being one base from a much bigger clone, this may be a read error. The rearrangement links TRBV10-1 to TRBJ1-5; D remains unclear. Germline values: CDR1 WNHNN, CDR2 SYGVQD (reference sequence). The CDR3 loop spans 13 amino acids. V was shortened by 2 bases and J by 2 bases, with 4 bases between the two germline ends. The CDR3 reads CASSETGNQPQHF. The CDR3 region has the DNA TGCGCCAGCAGTGAGACAGGCAATCAGCCCCAGCATTTT.

Comment on this clonotype: This could be a read error, since a much larger clone is one nucleotide away. The J gene is TRBJ2-5, the V gene TRBV6-1; D ambiguous. Germline V gene data show CDR1 as MNHNS and CDR2 as SASEGT. This CDR3 is built from 15 residues. Here the CDR3 DNA reads TGTACCAGCAGTGAAAGTCCGCTGTACCAAGAGACCCAGTACTTC. This gives the protein CTSSESPLYQETQYF.

Concerning this clonotype itself: The junction departs from the called germline gene at one end, perhaps through a read error. This sequence joins TRBV29-1 and TRBJ2-3, with 8 bases matching TRBD2. The CDR3 sequence is 15 residues long. Germline values: CDR1 SQVTM, CDR2 ANQGSEA. The CDR3 sequence: CSVVLPGGFTDTRCF. The CDR3 DNA follows: TGCAGCGTTGTTCTCCCGGGAGGGTTCACAGATACGCGGTGTTTT.

As regards this clonotype: Possible read error: a much larger clone is one base away. The chain links TRBV4-1 to TRBJ2-7; tentative D call: TRBD1 (6 bases). Between the trimmed V and J ends, which lost 10 bases and 3 bases, there was a span of 19 bases. CDR3 length equals 14 residues. Germline assignment: CDR1 MGHRA and CDR2 YSYEKL. As DNA, the CDR3 is TGCGCCACTTCGAAGGGGGACGGAGACTACGAGCAGTACTTC. This translates into CATSKGDGDYEQYF.

As regards this clonotype: With a much larger clone just one base away, this may be a read error. V and J are TRBV5-5 and TRBJ1-5, with 9 bases lining up with TRBD1. Looked up from germline, CDR1 is SGHKS and CDR2 is YYEKEE (reference sequence). There are 15 residues in the CDR3. The CDR3 protein is CASNLGQGSNQPQHF. The CDR3 DNA is TGTGCCAGCAACTTGGGACAGGGAAGTAATCAGCCCCAGCATTTT. The complete variable domain, with remaining parts taken from reference TRBV5-5 and TRBJ1-5, reads DAGVTQSPTHLIKTRGQQVTLRCSPISGHKSVSWYQQVLGQGPQFIFQYYEKEERGRGNFPDRFSARQFPNYSSELNVNALLLGDSALYLCASNLGQGSNQPQHFGDGTRLSIL.

The chain uses TRBV4-3 and TRBJ2-2; no clear D gene. Germline values: CDR1 LGHNA, CDR2 YSLEER. The V gene lost 0 bases and the J gene lost 6 bases, with 14 bases spanning the gap. The CDR3 has 16 amino acids. CDR3 in DNA: TGCGCCAGCAGCCAAGATAAGGGAACGAATGCCGGGGAGCTGTTTTTT. This sequence encodes CASSQDKGTNAGELFF.

In the case of this clonotype: A much larger clone sits a single nucleotide away, making a read error possible. The rearrangement joins TRBV29-1 to TRBJ2-2; 9 nucleotides line up with TRBD2. The CDR3 totals 16 residues. Germline CDR1 SQVTM, CDR2 ANQGSEA. The DNA of the CDR3 is TGCAGCGTTTTGCGGGTAGGCGGGAGGGCGGCCGGGGTGCTGTTTTTT. Translated: CSVLRVGGRAAGVLFF.

As regards this clonotype: Without the conserved terminal phenylalanine or tryptophan, this CDR3 likely stems from a read error. The chain combines TRBV30 with TRBJ2-5, with 10 nucleotides matching TRBD2. The CDR3 has 15 residues. Unmatched junction bases numbered 5, after V lost 0 bases and J lost 4 bases. Germline assignment: CDR1 GTSNPN and CDR2 SVGIG (reference sequence). CDR3 DNA: TGTGCCTGGAGTGTAGCTAGCGGGAGATCAGAGACCCAGTACTAC. It yields the protein CAWSVASGRSETQYY.

This clonotype was detected many times. The V and J genes are TRBV6-5 and TRBJ2-5; maybe TRBD1 (6 bases). The germline gives CDR1 MNHEY, CDR2 SVGAGI. V was clipped by 5 bases and J by 4 bases, with 8 bases between them. The CDR3 extends over 12 amino acids. Written as DNA, the CDR3 is TGTGCCAGCAGTAGAGGGGGAGAGACCCAGTACTTC. It yields the protein CASSRGGETQYF.

Remarks on this clonotype: A read error may explain this, as a much larger clone is one base away. CDR3 DNA: TGTGCCAGCAGCAATGCAGGACTAGCGGGAGGGCCTAACACCAGGGAGCTGTTTTTT. Translating gives CASSNAGLAGGPNTRELFF. The chain uses TRBV12-3 or TRBV12-4 and TRBJ2-2; 15 bases map to TRBD2. This CDR3 has 19 amino acids.

With respect to this clonotype: A much more abundant neighbour one base away suggests this may be a read error. The chain uses TRBV6-2 or TRBV6-3 and TRBJ2-1, with D perhaps TRBD1 (5 bases). The germline V gene encodes CDR1 MNHEY and CDR2 SVGEGT. The CDR3 length is 13 residues. The CDR3 DNA follows: TGTACCAGCAGTTACTCGAGTGGACAAGGATTTCTCTTC. Translated, it gives CTSSYSSGQGFLF.

Comment on this clonotype: At one end, the junction sequence differs from germline, possibly due to a read error. The chain couples TRBV10-3 to TRBJ2-1; maybe TRBD2 (6 bases). The CDR3 is made up of 14 amino acids. The germline V gene encodes CDR1 ENHRY and CDR2 SYGVKD. The chain's CDR3 is CAIGETSSYNEQFF. The CDR3 DNA follows: TGTGCCATCGGTGAGACTAGCTCCTACAATGAGCAGTTCTTC.